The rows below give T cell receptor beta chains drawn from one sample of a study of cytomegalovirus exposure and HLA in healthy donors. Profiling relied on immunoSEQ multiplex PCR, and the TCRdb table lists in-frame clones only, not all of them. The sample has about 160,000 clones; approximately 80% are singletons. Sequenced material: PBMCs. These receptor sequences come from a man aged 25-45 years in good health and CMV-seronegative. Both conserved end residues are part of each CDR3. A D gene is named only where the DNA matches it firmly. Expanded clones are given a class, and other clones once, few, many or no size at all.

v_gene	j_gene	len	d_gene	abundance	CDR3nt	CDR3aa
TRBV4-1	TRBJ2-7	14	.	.	TGCGCCAGCAGCCAAGGGGCGGGGTTTGACGAGCAGTACTTC	CASSQGAGFDEQYF
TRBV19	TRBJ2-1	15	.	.	TGTGCCAGTAGGACCGACAGGCCGTCCTACAATGAGCAGTTCTTC	CASRTDRPSYNEQFF
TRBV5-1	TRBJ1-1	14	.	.	TGCGCCAGCAGCTTGAACAGCCTTAACACTGAAGCTTTCTTT	CASSLNSLNTEAFF
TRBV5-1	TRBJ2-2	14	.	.	TGCGCCAGCCGCCCCTCGGGGAACACCGGGGAGCTGTTTTTT	CASRPSGNTGELFF
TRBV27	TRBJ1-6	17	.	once	TGTGCCAGCAGTTTATTAGGACTTCCCCCCTATAATTCACCCCTCCACTTT	CASSLLGLPPYNSPLHF
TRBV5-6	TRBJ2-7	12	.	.	TGTGCCAGCCAACAGGGTAGATACGAGCAGTACTTC	CASQQGRYEQYF
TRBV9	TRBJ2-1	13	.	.	TGTGCCAGCAGCGTGTACCTTGGCAACGAGCAGTTCTTC	CASSVYLGNEQFF
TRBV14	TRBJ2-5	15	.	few	TGTGCCAGCAGCCATAGGACGAGGGAAAGAGAGACCCAGTACTTC	CASSHRTRERETQYF
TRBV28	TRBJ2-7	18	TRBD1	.	TGTGCCAGCAGTTTATTTGGGGGCTTGGGGACAGGGGGTGACGAGCAGTACTTC	CASSLFGGLGTGGDEQYF
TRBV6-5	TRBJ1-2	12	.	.	TGTGCCAGCAGACGAGTGGGGGGGGGCTACACCTTC	CASRRVGGGYTF
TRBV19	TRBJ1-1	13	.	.	TGTGCCAGTACAGCAGGGATGAACACTGAAGCTTTCTTT	CASTAGMNTEAFF
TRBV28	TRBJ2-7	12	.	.	TGTGCCAGCAGCCGCCTGAGAAGCGAGCAGTACTTC	CASSRLRSEQYF
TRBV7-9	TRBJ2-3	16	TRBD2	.	TGTGCCAGCAGCTATCCCAGCGGGAGTAACACAGATACGCAGTATTTT	CASSYPSGSNTDTQYF
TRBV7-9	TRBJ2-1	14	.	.	TGTGCCAGCAGCAAAGATGCAGGGCGCGATGAGCAGTTCTTC	CASSKDAGRDEQFF
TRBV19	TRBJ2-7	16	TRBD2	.	TGTGCCAGTACTAATGAGAGAAGCGGGAGTGTATACGAGCAGTACTTC	CASTNERSGSVYEQYF
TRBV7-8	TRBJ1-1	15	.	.	TGTGCCAGCAGCCCCGGGACTCCGAGTAACACTGAAGCTTTCTTT	CASSPGTPSNTEAFF
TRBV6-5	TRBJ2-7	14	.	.	TGTGCCAGCAGTTTAGACTTGCAAAGTAGGGAGCAGTACTTC	CASSLDLQSREQYF
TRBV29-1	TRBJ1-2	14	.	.	TGCAGCGTTGAAATAGCGGGAAGTGACTATGGCTACACCTTC	CSVEIAGSDYGYTF
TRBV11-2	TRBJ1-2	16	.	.	TGTGCCAGCAGCTTAGGGAAAACAGGGCCCAACTATGGCTACACCTTC	CASSLGKTGPNYGYTF
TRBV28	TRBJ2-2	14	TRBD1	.	TGTGCCAGCAGTCCCAGGGACAGGGCCGGGGAGCTGTTTTTT	CASSPRDRAGELFF
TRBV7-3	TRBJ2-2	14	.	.	TGTGCCAGCAGCTCTCCCGGGGACACCGGGGAGCTGTTTTTT	CASSSPGDTGELFF
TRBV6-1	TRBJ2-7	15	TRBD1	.	TGTGCCAGCAGTGAAGCTGGGACAGCCACCTACGAGCAGTACTTC	CASSEAGTATYEQYF
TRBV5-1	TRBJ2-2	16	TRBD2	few	TGCGCCAGCAGCTTGATCCAGGGAGGGTTTCCCGGGGAGCTGTTTTTT	CASSLIQGGFPGELFF
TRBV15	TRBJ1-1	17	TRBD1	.	TGTGCCACCAGCAGAGGACAGGGCTTTTCACGAGTCACTGAAGCTTTCTTT	CATSRGQGFSRVTEAFF
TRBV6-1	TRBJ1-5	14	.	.	TGTGCCAGCCAAAGACGACAGGGCAATCAGCCCCAGCATTTT	CASQRRQGNQPQHF
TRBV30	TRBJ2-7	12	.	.	TGTGCCTGGAGTGTTAATGGCCGAGAGCAGTACTTC	CAWSVNGREQYF
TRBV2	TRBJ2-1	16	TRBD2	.	TGTGCCAGCAGTTCGCGGACTAGCGGGAGCCAGAATGAGCAGTTCTTC	CASSSRTSGSQNEQFF
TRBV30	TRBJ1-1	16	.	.	TGTGCCTGGACACGCCTTGACGAGGGGGTGAGGGCTGAAGCTTTCTTT	CAWTRLDEGVRAEAFF
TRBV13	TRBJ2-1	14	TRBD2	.	TGTGCCAGCGACCTCTGGCGGGGGGGGAATGAGCAGTTCTTC	CASDLWRGGNEQFF
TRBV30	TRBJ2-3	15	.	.	TGTGCCTGGAGTAAGTCCCAGGGCAGCACAGATACGCAGTATTTT	CAWSKSQGSTDTQYF
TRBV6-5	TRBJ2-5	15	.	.	TGTGCCAGCAGTTACTCCGTTGCAGGGCGAGAGACCCAGTACTTC	CASSYSVAGRETQYF
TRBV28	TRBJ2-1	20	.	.	TGTGCCAGCACCCCCCTTGAGGCGGCCGTCCGCCCTGTCCTGTACAATGAGCAGTTCTTC	CASTPLEAAVRPVLYNEQFF
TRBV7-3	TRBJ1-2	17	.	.	TGTGCCAGCAGCTTAACGGGGGCTCCAGCTACCATTTATGGCTACACCTTC	CASSLTGAPATIYGYTF
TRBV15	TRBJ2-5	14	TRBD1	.	TGTGCCACCAGCACAGGGACAGAGCAAGAGACCCAGTACTTC	CATSTGTEQETQYF
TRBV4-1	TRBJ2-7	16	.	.	TGCGCCAGCAGCCAACTCGGGAACCCGGCGGGGAGCGAGCAGTACTTC	CASSQLGNPAGSEQYF
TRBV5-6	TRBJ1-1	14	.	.	TGTGCCAGCAGCTTGGCCGGGAGGCCCTGGCTGGCTTTCTTT	CASSLAGRPWLAFF
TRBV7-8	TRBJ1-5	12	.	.	TGTGCCAGCAGCTTAGCACAGGAACCCCAGCATTTT	CASSLAQEPQHF
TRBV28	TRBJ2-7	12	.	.	TGTGCCAGCTGGGGGGTCAGCAACGAGCAGTACTTC	CASWGVSNEQYF
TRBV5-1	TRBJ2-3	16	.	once	TGCGCCAGCAGCTTGGCCGCAGGGCGGTACACAGATACGCAGTATTTT	CASSLAAGRYTDTQYF
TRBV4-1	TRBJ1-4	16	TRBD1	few	TGCGCCAGCAGCCAACCTTGGGACAGGCGAGGGGAAAAACTGTTTTTT	CASSQPWDRRGEKLFF